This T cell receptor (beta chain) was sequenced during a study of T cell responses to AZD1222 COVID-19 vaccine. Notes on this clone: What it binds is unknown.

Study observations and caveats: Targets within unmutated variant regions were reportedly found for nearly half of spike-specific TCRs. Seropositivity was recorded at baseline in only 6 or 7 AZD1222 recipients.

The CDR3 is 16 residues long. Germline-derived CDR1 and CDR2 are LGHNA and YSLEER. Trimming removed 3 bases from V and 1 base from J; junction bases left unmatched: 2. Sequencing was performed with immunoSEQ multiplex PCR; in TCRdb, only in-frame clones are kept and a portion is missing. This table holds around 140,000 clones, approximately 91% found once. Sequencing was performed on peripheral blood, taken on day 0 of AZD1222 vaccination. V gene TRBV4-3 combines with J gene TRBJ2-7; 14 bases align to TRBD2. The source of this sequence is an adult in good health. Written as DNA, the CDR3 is TGCGCCAGCAGCCAGGGGACTAGCGGGAGTTCCTACGAGCAGTACTTC. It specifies CASSQGTSGSSYEQYF.